This is a list of T cell receptor beta chains from one sample in a study of identical twins. In TCRdb, the 5' RACE reads were re-called with MiXCR into one record per CDR3 protein. The top ten hold 40% of the sample, which has fewer than 250,000 distinct CDR3 sequences, about 16% seen once. These data also featured in a second study, about T cells expressing NK-cell markers.

The sequencing sample was made of CD8+ T cells sorted from blood. Every receptor here comes from a woman aged 18-35 years in good health. The CDR3 runs from the conserved cysteine through the conserved F or W. Each record gives: D gene, J gene, clone size, V gene, CDR3 protein, CDR3 DNA. The D gene is left open where the match is weak. Part of the rows lack a size; the others show once, few, many or a class for expanded clones.

d_call: .
j_call: TRBJ1-5
clone_size: few
v_call: TRBV6-6
cdr3_aa: CAISKVTQPQHF
cdr3_nt: TGTGCCATCAGTAAGGTGACTCAGCCCCAGCATTTT

d_call: TRBD1
j_call: TRBJ1-2
clone_size: .
v_call: TRBV7-6
cdr3_aa: CASSPTGQWGYTF
cdr3_nt: TGTGCCAGCAGCCCGACAGGGCAGTGGGGCTACACCTTC

d_call: .
j_call: TRBJ2-5
clone_size: .
v_call: TRBV20-1
cdr3_aa: CSARDQVDETQYF
cdr3_nt: TGCAGTGCTAGAGATCAGGTGGATGAGACCCAGTACTTC

d_call: TRBD1
j_call: TRBJ2-7
clone_size: .
v_call: TRBV7-6
cdr3_aa: CASSLLNALGQDEQYF
cdr3_nt: TGTGCCAGCAGCCTACTAAACGCACTGGGACAGGACGAGCAGTACTTC

d_call: .
j_call: TRBJ2-7
clone_size: .
v_call: TRBV7-8
cdr3_aa: CASSHGPDTSYEQYF
cdr3_nt: TGTGCCAGCAGCCACGGACCGGACACTTCCTACGAGCAGTACTTC

d_call: .
j_call: TRBJ2-1
clone_size: .
v_call: TRBV7-8
cdr3_aa: CASSLALLLSSYNEQFF
cdr3_nt: TGTGCCAGCAGCTTAGCCCTCCTTTTGAGCTCCTACAATGAGCAGTTCTTC

d_call: TRBD2
j_call: TRBJ2-3
clone_size: few
v_call: TRBV7-9
cdr3_aa: CASSLVLAGTDTQYF
cdr3_nt: TGTGCCAGCAGCTTAGTACTAGCGGGGACAGATACGCAGTATTTT

d_call: .
j_call: TRBJ2-5
clone_size: few
v_call: TRBV20-1
cdr3_aa: CSAFRGGGRETQYF
cdr3_nt: TGCAGTGCCTTCAGGGGGGGGGGCCGGGAGACCCAGTACTTC

d_call: .
j_call: TRBJ2-5
clone_size: .
v_call: TRBV9
cdr3_aa: CASSNLQETQYF
cdr3_nt: TGTGCCAGCAGCAATCTCCAAGAGACCCAGTACTTC

d_call: TRBD2
j_call: TRBJ2-3
clone_size: few
v_call: TRBV20-1
cdr3_aa: CSAGLASTDTQYF
cdr3_nt: TGCAGTGCAGGACTAGCGAGCACAGATACGCAGTATTTT

d_call: TRBD2
j_call: TRBJ2-7
clone_size: few
v_call: TRBV7-9
cdr3_aa: CASSLVGLASEQYF
cdr3_nt: TGTGCCAGCAGCTTAGTGGGACTAGCTTCCGAGCAGTACTTC